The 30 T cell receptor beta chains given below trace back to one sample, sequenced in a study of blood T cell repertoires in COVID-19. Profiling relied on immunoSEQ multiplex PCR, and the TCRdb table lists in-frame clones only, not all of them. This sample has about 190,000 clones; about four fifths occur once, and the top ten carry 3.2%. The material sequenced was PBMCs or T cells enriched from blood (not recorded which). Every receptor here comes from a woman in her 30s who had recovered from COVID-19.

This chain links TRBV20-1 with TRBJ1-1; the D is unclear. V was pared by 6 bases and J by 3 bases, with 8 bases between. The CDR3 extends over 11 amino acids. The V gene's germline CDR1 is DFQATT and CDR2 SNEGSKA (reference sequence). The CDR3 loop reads CSAPLYTEAFF. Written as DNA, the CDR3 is TGCAGTGCCCCACTTTACACTGAAGCTTTCTTT.

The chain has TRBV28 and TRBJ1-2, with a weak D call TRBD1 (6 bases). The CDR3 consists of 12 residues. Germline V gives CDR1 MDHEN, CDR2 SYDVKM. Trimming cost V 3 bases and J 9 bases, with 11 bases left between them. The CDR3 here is CASSFGQGSYTF. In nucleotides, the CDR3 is TGTGCCAGCAGTTTCGGGCAGGGGAGCTACACCTTC.

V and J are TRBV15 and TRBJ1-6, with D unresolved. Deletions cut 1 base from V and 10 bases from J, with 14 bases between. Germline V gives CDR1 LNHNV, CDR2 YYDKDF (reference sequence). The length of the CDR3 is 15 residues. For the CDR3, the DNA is TGTGCCACCAGCAGAGCTGGGAGCTCGGCATCACCCCTCCACTTT. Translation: CATSRAGSSASPLHF.

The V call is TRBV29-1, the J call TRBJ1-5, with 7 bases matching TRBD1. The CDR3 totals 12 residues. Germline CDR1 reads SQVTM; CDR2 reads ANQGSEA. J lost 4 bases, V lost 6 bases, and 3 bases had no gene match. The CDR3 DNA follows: TGCAGCGTGGGACAGCAGAATCAGCCCCAGCATTTT. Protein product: CSVGQQNQPQHF. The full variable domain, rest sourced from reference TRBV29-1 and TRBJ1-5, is SAVISQKPSRDICQRGTSLTIQCQVDSQVTMMFWYRQQPGQSLTLIATANQGSEATYESGFVIDKFPISRPNLTFSTLTVSNMSPEDSSIYLCSVGQQNQPQHFGDGTRLSIL.

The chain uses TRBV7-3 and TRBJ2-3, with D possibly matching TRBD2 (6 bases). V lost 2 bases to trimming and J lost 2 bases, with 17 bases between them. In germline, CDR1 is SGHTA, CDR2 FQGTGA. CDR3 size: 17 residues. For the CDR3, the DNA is TGTGCCAGCAGCTTAGAAGGGCGGGCTAGCGTCACAGATACGCAGTATTTT. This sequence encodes CASSLEGRASVTDTQYF.

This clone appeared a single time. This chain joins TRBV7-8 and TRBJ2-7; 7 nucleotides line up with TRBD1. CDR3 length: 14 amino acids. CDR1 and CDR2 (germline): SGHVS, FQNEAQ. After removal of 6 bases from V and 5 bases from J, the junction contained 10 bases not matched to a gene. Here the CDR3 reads CASRPDRVRNEQYF. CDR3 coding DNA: TGTGCCAGCAGACCAGACAGGGTCCGAAACGAGCAGTACTTC. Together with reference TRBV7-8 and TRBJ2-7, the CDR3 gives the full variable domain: GAGVSQSPRYKVAKRGQDVALRCDPISGHVSLFWYQQALGQGPEFLTYFQNEAQLDKSGLPSDRFFAERPEGSVSTLKIQRTQQEDSAVYLCASRPDRVRNEQYFGPGTRLTVT.

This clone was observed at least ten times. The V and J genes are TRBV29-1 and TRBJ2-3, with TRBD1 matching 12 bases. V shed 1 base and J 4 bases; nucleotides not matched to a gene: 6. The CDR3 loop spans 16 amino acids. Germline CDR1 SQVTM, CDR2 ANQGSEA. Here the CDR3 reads CSVEVGTGGASDTQYF. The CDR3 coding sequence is TGCAGCGTTGAAGTTGGGACAGGGGGCGCATCAGATACGCAGTATTTT.

CDR3 protein: CASSLPGRRETQYF. The CDR3 DNA reads TGTGCCAGCAGCTTGCCAGGGAGGAGAGAGACCCAGTACTTC. The chain employs TRBV5-4 and TRBJ2-5; D is perhaps TRBD2 (6 bases). This CDR3 region has 14 residues. V gave up 1 base and J gave up 4 bases, with 11 bases separating them. The germline CDR1 and CDR2 sequences are SGHNT and YYREEE (reference sequence).

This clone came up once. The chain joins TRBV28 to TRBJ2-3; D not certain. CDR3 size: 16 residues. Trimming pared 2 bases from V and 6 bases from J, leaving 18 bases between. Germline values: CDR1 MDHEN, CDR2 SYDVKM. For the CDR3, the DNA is TGTGCCAGCAGTTTAGGTGGAGCTAACCCAAGGGATACGCAGTATTTT. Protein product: CASSLGGANPRDTQYF.

DNA of the CDR3: TGTGCCAGCAGCTTCAAGCGGGCCTATGCCACAGATACGCAGTATTTT. Translating gives CASSFKRAYATDTQYF. The J gene is TRBJ2-3, the V gene TRBV5-4; a weak D match, TRBD2 (6 bases). Germline V gives CDR1 SGHNT, CDR2 YYREEE (reference sequence). Trimming pared 2 bases from V and 2 bases from J, leaving 15 bases between. CDR3 size: 16 residues.

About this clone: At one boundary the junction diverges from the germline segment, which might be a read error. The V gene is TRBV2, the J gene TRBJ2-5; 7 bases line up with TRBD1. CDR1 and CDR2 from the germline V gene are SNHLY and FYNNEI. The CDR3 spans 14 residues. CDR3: CASREGGARETQYF. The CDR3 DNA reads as TGTGCCAGCAGGGAAGGGGGCGCTAGAGAGACCCAGTACTTC. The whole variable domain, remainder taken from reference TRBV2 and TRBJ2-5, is EPEVTQTPSHQVTQMGQEVILRCVPISNHLYFYWYRQILGQKVEFLVSFYNNEISEKSEIFDDQFSVERPDGSNFTLKIRSTKLEDSAMYFCASREGGARETQYFGPGTRLLVL.

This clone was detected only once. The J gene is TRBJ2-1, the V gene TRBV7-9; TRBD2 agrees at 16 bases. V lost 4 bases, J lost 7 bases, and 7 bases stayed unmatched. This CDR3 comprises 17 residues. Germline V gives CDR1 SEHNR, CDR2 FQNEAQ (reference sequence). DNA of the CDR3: TGTGCCAGCAGCTGGGGACTAGCGGGAGGGAATAGGAATGAGCAGTTCTTC. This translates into CASSWGLAGGNRNEQFF. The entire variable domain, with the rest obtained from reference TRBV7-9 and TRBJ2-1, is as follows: DTGVSQNPRHKITKRGQNVTFRCDPISEHNRLYWYRQTLGQGPEFLTYFQNEAQLEKSRLLSDRFSAERPKGSFSTLEIQRTEQGDSAMYLCASSWGLAGGNRNEQFFGPGTRLTVL.

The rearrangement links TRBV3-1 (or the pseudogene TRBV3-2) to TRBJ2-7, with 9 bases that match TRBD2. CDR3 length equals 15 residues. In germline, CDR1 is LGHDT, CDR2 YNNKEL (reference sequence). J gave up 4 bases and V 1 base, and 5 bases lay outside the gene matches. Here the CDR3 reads CASSQGVAGVYEQYF. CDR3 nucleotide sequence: TGTGCCAGCAGCCAAGGGGTAGCGGGAGTATACGAGCAGTACTTC.

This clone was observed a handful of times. The CDR3 DNA follows: TGTGCCAGCAGCTTAGATCCAGGGCGCACAGATACGCAGTATTTT. Protein product: CASSLDPGRTDTQYF. The rearrangement uses TRBV7-9 and TRBJ2-3; D possibly corresponds to TRBD1 (5 bases). The CDR3 spans 15 residues. The V gene's germline CDR1 is SEHNR and CDR2 FQNEAQ (reference sequence). V dropped 1 base and J dropped 1 base, with 9 bases sitting between them.

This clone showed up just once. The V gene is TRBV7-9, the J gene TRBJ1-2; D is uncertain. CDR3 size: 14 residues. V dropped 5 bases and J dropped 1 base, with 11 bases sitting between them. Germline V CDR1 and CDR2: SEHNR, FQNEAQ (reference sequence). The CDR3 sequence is CASSPPPDNYGYTF. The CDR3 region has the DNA TGTGCCAGCAGCCCACCCCCAGATAACTATGGCTACACCTTC.

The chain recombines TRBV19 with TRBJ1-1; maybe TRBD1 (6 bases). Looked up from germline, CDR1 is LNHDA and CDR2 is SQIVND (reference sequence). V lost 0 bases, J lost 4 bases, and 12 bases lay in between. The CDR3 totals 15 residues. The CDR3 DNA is TGTGCCAGTAGTATAGACGGGGGCGGGGGCACTGAAGCTTTCTTT. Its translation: CASSIDGGGGTEAFF.

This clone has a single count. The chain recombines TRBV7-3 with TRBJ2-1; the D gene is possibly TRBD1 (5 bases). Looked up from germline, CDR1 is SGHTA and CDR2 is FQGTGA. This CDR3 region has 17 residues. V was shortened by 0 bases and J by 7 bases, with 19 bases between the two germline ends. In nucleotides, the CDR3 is TGTGCCAGCAGCTTAACCCATTCATACAGGACGGTAAATGAGCAGTTCTTC. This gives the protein CASSLTHSYRTVNEQFF.

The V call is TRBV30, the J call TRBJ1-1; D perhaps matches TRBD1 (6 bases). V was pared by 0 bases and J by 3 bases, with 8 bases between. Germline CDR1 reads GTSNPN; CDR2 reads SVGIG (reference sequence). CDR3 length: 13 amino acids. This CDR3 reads CAWSVHRDTEAFF. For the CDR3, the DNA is TGTGCCTGGAGTGTACACAGGGACACTGAAGCTTTCTTT.

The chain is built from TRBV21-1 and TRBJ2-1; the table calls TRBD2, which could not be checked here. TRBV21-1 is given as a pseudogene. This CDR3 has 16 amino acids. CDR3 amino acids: CASSKEKRAIYNEQFF. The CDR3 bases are TGTGCCAGCAGCAAAGAGAAGCGGGCGATCTACAATGAGCAGTTCTTC.

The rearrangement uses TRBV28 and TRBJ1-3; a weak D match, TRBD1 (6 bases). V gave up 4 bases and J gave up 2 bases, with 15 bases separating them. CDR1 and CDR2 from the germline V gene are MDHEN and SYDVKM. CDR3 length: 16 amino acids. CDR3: CASSYSQGVAGNTIYF. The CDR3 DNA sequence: TGTGCCAGCAGTTACTCACAGGGTGTCGCTGGAAACACCATATATTTT.

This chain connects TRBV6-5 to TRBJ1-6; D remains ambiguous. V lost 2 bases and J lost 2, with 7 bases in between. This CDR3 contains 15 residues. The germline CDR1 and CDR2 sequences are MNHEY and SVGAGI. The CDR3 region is CASSYIRAYNSPLHF. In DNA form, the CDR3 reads TGTGCCAGCAGTTACATCCGGGCCTATAATTCACCCCTCCACTTT.

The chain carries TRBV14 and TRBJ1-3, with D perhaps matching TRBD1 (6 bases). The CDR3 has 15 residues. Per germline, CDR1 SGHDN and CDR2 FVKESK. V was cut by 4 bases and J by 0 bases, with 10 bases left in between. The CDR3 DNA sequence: TGTGCCAGCAGCCCGGACAGACTCTCTGGAAACACCATATATTTT. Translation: CASSPDRLSGNTIYF.

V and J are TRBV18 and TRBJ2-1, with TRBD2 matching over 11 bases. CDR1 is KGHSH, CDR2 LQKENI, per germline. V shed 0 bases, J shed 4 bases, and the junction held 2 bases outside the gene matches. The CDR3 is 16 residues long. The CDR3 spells CASSPPSGRVYNEQFF. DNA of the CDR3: TGTGCCAGCTCACCACCTAGCGGGAGGGTTTACAATGAGCAGTTCTTC.

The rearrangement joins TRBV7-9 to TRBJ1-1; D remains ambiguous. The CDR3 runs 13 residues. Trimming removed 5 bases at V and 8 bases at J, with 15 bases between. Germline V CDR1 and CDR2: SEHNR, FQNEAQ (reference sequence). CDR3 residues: CASSTRGQAEAFF. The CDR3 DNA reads TGTGCCAGCAGCACCCGAGGGCAGGCAGAAGCTTTCTTT.

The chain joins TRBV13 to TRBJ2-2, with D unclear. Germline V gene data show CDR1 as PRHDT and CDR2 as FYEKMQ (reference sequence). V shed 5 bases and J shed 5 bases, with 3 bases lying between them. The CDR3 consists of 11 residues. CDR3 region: CASSHTGELFF. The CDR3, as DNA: TGTGCCAGCAGCCATACCGGGGAGCTGTTTTTT. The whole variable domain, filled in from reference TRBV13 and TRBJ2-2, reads AAGVIQSPRHLIKEKRETATLKCYPIPRHDTVYWYQQGPGQDPQFLISFYEKMQSDKGSIPDRFSAQQFSDYHSELNMSSLELGDSALYFCASSHTGELFFGEGSRLTVL.

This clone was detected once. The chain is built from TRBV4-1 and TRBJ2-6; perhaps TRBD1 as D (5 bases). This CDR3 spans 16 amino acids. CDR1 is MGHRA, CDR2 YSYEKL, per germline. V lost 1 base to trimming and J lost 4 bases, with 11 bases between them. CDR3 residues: CASSQAGRAGANVLTF. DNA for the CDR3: TGCGCCAGCAGCCAAGCGGGCAGGGCAGGGGCCAACGTCCTGACTTTC.

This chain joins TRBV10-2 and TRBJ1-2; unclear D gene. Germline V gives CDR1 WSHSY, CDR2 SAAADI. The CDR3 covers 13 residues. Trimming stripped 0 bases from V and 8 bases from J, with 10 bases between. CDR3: CASSESWARGYTF. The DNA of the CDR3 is TGCGCCAGCAGTGAGTCGTGGGCACGAGGCTACACCTTC.

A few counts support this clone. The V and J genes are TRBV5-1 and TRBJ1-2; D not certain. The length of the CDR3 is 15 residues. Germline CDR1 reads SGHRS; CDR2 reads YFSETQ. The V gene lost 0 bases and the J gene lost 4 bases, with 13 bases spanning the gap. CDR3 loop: CASSLELRGGYGYTF. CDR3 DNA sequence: TGCGCCAGCAGCTTGGAACTTCGGGGAGGCTATGGCTACACCTTC.

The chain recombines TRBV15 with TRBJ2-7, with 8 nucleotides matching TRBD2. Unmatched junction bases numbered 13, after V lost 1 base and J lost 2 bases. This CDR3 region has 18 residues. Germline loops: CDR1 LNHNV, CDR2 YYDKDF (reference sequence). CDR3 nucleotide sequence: TGTGCCACCAGCAGAGGGGAACTAGCGGCACCCAGAGCCTACGAGCAGTACTTC. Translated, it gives CATSRGELAAPRAYEQYF.

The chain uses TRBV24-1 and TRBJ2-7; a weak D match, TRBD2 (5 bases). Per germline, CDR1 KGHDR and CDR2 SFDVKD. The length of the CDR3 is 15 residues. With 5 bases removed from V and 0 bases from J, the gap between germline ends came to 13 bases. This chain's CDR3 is CATSAPSEGSYEQYF. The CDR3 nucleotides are TGTGCCACCAGTGCTCCCTCAGAGGGCTCCTACGAGCAGTACTTC.